This record concerns one T cell receptor beta chain sequence. Antigen unknown. This sample was taken from a study of radiotherapy plus CTLA-4 blockade in lung cancer. Study conclusions and caveats: After radiotherapy and ipilimumab, tumor-derived clones expanded in peripheral blood. Early shifts in blood T cell clones, with interferon-beta, reportedly predicted response best.

Profiling relied on immunoSEQ multiplex PCR, and the TCRdb table lists in-frame clones only, not all of them. The data contain about 59,000 clones, approximately 70% of them seen just once; the ten biggest clones take up about 8.9%. Germline V gene data show CDR1 as ENHRY and CDR2 as SYGVKD. With V trimmed by 7 bases and J by 5 bases, 13 bases remained unmatched. This CDR3 is built from 15 residues. Sequenced here: peripheral blood, sampled from a patient treated with radiotherapy plus ipilimumab. The gene calls are TRBV10-3 and TRBJ2-7, with 8 nucleotides matching TRBD1. The TCR comes from a human donor with non-small cell lung cancer whose response to radiotherapy plus ipilimumab could not be evaluated. This CDR3 reads CAIKQPGQVGDEQYF. The CDR3 region has the DNA TGTGCCATCAAACAGCCGGGACAGGTCGGGGACGAGCAGTACTTC.